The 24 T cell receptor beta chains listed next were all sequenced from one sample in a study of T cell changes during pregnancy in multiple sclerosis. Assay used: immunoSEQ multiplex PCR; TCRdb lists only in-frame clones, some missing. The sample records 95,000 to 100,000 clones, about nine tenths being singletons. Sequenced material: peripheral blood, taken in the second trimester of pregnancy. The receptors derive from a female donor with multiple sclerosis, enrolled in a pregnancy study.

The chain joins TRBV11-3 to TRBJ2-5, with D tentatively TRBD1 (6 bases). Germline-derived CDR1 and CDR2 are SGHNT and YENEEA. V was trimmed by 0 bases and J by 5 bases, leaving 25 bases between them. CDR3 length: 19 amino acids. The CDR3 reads CASSLDVSVTTQGMETQYF. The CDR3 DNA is TGTGCCAGCAGCTTAGATGTTTCGGTAACGACCCAGGGGATGGAGACCCAGTACTTC.

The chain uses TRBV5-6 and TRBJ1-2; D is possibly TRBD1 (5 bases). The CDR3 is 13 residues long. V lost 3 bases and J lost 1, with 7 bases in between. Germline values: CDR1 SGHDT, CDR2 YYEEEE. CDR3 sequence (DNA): TGTGCCAGCAGCTCAGGACATAACTATGGCTACACCTTC. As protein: CASSSGHNYGYTF.

The CDR3 nucleotides read TGCGCCAGCAGTCAACTATCCATGCCACCCGGGACAGGGGATTTCAAGAACACTGAAGCTTTCTTT. This sequence encodes CASSQLSMPPGTGDFKNTEAFF. The rearrangement uses TRBV4-3 and TRBJ1-1; TRBD1 matches 10 bases. The V gene end was trimmed by 6 bases and the J gene end by 1 base; junction bases not matched to a gene: 26. This CDR3 has 22 amino acids. CDR1 LGHNA and CDR2 YSLEER come from the germline V gene.

The CDR3 bases are TGTGCCAGCAAATTGGGACAGCTAAACACTGAAGCTTTCTTT. It translates to CASKLGQLNTEAFF. The rearrangement joins TRBV5-6 to TRBJ1-1, with 7 bases identical to TRBD1. J gave up 2 bases and V 6 bases, and 7 bases lay outside the gene matches. The CDR3 has 14 amino acids. Germline V lookup: CDR1 SGHDT, CDR2 YYEEEE.

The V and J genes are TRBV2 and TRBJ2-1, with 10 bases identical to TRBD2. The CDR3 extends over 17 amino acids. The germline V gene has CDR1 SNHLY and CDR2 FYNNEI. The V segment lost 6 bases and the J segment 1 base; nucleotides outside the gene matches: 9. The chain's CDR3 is CASRSKAGGWSYNEQFF. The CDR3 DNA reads TGTGCCAGCAGAAGTAAAGCGGGAGGGTGGTCCTACAATGAGCAGTTCTTC.

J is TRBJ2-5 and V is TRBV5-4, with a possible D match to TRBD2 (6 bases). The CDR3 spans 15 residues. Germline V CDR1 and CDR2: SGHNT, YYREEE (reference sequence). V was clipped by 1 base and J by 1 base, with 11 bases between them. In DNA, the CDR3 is TGTGCCAGCAGCTTGACGGCGGGGTTCCAAGAGACCCAGTACTTC. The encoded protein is CASSLTAGFQETQYF.

Here the CDR3 reads CASSALAGGFINEQFF. The DNA for the CDR3 is TGTGCCAGTAGTGCACTAGCGGGAGGGTTTATTAATGAGCAGTTCTTC. This chain links TRBV19 with TRBJ2-1; 13 bases match TRBD2. This CDR3 is 16 amino acids long. V dropped 5 bases and J dropped 7; count of bases not matched to a gene: 8. Germline CDR1 LNHDA, CDR2 SQIVND (reference sequence).

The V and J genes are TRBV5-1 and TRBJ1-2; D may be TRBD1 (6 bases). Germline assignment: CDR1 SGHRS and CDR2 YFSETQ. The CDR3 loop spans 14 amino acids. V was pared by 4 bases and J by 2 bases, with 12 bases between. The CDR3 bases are TGCGCCAGCAGCCCAGGGGTCAGCAACTATGGCTACACCTTC. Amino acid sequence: CASSPGVSNYGYTF.

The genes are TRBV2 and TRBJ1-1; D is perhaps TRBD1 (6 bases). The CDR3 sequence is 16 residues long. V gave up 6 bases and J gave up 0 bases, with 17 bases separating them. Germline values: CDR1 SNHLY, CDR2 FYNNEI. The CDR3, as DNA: TGTGCCAGCAGACTCTCAGGGGCAGGGGTGAACACTGAAGCTTTCTTT. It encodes CASRLSGAGVNTEAFF. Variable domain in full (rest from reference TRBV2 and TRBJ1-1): EPEVTQTPSHQVTQMGQEVILRCVPISNHLYFYWYRQILGQKVEFLVSFYNNEISEKSEIFDDQFSVERPDGSNFTLKIRSTKLEDSAMYFCASRLSGAGVNTEAFFGQGTRLTVV.

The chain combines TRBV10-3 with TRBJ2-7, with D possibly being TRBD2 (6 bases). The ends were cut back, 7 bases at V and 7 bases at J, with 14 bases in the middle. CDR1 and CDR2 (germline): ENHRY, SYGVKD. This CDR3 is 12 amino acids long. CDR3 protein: CAIKALRGEQYF. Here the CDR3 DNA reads TGTGCCATCAAGGCTCTACGGGGGGAGCAGTACTTC.

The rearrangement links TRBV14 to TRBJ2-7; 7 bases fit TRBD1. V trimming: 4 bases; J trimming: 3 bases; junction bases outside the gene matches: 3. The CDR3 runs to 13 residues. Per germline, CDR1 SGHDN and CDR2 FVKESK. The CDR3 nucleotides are TGTGCCAGCAGCCTGCAGGGGGTCTACGAGCAGTACTTC. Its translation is CASSLQGVYEQYF.

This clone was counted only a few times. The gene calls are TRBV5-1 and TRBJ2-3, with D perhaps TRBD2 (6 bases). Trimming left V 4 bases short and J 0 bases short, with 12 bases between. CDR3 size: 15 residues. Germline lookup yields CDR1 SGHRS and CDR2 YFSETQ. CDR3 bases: TGCGCCAGCAGCCGGTGGAGCGGGAGCACAGATACGCAGTATTTT. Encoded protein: CASSRWSGSTDTQYF.

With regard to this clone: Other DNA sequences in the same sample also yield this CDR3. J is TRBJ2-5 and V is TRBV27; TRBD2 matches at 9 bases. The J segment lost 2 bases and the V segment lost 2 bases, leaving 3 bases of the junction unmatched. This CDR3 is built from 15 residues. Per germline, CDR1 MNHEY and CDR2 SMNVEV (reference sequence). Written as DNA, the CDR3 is TGTGCCAGCAGTTTAGCGGGAGGGCCTCAAGAGACCCAGTACTTC. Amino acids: CASSLAGGPQETQYF.

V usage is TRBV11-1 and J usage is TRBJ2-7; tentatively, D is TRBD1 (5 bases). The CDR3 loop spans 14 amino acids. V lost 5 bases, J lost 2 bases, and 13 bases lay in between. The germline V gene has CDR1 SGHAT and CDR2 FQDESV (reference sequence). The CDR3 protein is CASSPQTVTYEQYF. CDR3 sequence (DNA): TGTGCCAGCAGCCCCCAGACAGTGACCTACGAGCAGTACTTC.

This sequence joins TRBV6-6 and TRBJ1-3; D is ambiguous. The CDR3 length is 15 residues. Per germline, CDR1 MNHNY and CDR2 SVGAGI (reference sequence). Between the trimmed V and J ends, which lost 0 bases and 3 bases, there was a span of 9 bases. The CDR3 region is CASSYSNGGGNTIYF. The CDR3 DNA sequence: TGTGCCAGCAGTTACTCGAACGGCGGTGGAAACACCATATATTTT.

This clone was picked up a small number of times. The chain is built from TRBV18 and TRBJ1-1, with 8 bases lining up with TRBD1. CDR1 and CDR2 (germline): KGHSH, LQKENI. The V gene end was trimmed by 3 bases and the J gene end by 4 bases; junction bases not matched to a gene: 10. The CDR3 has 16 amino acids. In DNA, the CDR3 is TGTGCCAGCTCACCGTTAGTAGGACAGGGCCGCACTGAAGCTTTCTTT. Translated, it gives CASSPLVGQGRTEAFF.

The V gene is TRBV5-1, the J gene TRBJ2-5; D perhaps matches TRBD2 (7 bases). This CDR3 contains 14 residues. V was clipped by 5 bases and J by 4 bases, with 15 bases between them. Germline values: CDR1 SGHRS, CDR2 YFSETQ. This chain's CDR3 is CASRRGRAGETQYF. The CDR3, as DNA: TGCGCCAGCAGAAGGGGGAGGGCCGGAGAGACCCAGTACTTC.

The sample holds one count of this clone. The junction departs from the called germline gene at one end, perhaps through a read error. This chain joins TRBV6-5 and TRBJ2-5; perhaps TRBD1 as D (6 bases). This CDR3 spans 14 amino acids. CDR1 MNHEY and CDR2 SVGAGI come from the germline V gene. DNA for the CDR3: TGTGCCAGCAGTTATCAAGGACAGCAAGAGACTCAGTACTTC. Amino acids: CASSYQGQQETQYF.

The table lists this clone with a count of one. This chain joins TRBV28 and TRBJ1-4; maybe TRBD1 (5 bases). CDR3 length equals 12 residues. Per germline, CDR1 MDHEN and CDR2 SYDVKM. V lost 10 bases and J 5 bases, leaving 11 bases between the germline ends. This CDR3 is CATRQRNEKLFF. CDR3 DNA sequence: TGTGCCACCAGACAGCGGAATGAAAAACTGTTTTTT.

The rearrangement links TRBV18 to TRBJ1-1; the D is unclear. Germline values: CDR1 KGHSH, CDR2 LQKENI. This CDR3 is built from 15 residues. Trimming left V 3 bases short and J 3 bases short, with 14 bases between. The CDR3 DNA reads TGTGCCAGCTCACCTCTCCGGGGATCGGACACTGAAGCTTTCTTT. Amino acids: CASSPLRGSDTEAFF. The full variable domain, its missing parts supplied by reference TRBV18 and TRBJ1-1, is NAGVMQNPRHLVRRRGQEARLRCSPMKGHSHVYWYRQLPEEGLKFMVYLQKENIIDESGMPKERFSAEFPKEGPSILRIQQVVRGDSAAYFCASSPLRGSDTEAFFGQGTRLTVV.

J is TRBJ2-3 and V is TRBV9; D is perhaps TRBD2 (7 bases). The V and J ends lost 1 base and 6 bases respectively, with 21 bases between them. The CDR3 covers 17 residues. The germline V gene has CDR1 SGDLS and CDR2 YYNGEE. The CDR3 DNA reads TGTGCCAGCAGCGTAAGGGGGGTTGCGGGAGCAGGGGATACGCAGTATTTT. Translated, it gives CASSVRGVAGAGDTQYF.

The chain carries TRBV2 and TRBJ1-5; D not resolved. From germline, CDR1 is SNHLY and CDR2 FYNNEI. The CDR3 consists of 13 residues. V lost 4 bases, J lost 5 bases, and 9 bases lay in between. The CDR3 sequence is CASSVNGDQPQHF. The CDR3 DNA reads TGTGCCAGCAGTGTGAACGGAGATCAGCCCCAGCATTTT. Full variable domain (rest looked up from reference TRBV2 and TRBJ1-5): EPEVTQTPSHQVTQMGQEVILRCVPISNHLYFYWYRQILGQKVEFLVSFYNNEISEKSEIFDDQFSVERPDGSNFTLKIRSTKLEDSAMYFCASSVNGDQPQHFGDGTRLSIL.

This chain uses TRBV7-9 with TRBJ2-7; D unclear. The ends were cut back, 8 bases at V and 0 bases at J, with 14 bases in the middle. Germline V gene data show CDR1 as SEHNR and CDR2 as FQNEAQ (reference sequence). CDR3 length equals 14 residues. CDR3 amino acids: CASGRVTSSYEQYF. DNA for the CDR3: TGTGCCAGCGGTCGGGTCACAAGCTCCTACGAGCAGTACTTC.

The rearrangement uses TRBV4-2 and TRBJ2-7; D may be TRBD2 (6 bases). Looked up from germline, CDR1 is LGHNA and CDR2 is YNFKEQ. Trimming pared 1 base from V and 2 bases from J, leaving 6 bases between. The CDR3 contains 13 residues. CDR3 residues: CASSQGGAYEQYF. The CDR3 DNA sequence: TGTGCCAGCAGCCAAGGGGGGGCCTACGAGCAGTACTTC.